This entry describes one T cell receptor beta chain. The Seattle site enrolled patients during active infection and followed them longitudinally. This entry comes from a study of blood T cell repertoires in COVID-19. Study-level information: PBMCs, B-cell-depleted T cells, or T cells provided the cDNA or gDNA that made up the material.

With 3 bases removed from V and 5 bases from J, the gap between germline ends came to 13 bases. This CDR3 comprises 14 residues. Germline V CDR1 and CDR2: MRHNA, SNTAGT. Clones were read by immunoSEQ multiplex PCR, and TCRdb kept only the in-frame ones, dropping some. This table holds around 290,000 clones, 70% to 90% found once. The TCR sequence derives from an older woman with COVID-19, enrolled during active disease. The chain carries TRBV6-4 and TRBJ1-1; no reliable D call. Sample: peripheral blood. CDR3 nucleotide sequence: TGTGCCAGCAGTGAATCGGGTAGTGGGACTGAAGCTTTCTTT. Translated, it gives CASSESGSGTEAFF.